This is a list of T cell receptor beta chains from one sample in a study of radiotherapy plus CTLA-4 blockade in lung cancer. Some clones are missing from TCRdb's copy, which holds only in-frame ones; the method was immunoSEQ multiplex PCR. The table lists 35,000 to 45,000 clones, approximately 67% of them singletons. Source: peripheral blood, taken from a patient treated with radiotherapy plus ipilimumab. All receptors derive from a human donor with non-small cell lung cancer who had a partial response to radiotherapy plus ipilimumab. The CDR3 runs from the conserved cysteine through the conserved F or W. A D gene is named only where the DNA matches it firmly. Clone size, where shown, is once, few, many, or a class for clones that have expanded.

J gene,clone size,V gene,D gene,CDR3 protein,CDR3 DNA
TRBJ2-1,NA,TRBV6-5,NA,CASSYLAPSSYNEQFF,TGTGCCAGCAGTTACTTGGCTCCCAGCTCCTACAATGAGCAGTTCTTC
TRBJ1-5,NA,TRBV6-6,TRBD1,CASSYSAGTVNQPQHF,TGTGCCAGCAGTTACTCGGCCGGGACAGTCAATCAGCCCCAGCATTTT
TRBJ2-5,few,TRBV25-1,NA,CASSDPRTISETQYF,TGTGCCAGCAGTGACCCCCGGACTATCAGCGAGACCCAGTACTTC
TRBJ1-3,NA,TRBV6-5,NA,CASSPEGLHGNTIYF,TGTGCCAGCAGTCCCGAGGGCCTACATGGAAACACCATATATTTT
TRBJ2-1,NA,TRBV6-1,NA,CASRLSDINEQFF,TGTGCCAGCAGGTTAAGTGACATCAATGAGCAGTTCTTC
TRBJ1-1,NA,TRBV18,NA,CASSGEFRNTEAFF,TGTGCCAGCTCAGGGGAGTTCCGGAACACTGAAGCTTTCTTT
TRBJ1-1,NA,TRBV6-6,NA,CASSFQGGTEAFF,TGTGCCAGCAGTTTCCAGGGTGGGACTGAAGCTTTCTTT
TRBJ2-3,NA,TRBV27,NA,CASSLNGRGPDTQYF,TGTGCCAGCAGTTTAAATGGGCGGGGGCCAGATACGCAGTATTTT
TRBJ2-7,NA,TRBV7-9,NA,CASSLVQGIDEQYF,TGTGCCAGCAGCTTAGTTCAGGGGATCGACGAGCAGTACTTC
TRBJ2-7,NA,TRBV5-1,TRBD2,CASSLAGGPEEQYF,TGCGCCAGCAGCTTGGCGGGAGGGCCGGAAGAGCAGTACTTC
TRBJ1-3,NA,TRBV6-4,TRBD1,CASRTGGTIYF,TGTGCCAGCAGGACAGGGGGCACCATATATTTT
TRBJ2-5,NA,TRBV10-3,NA,CAISESGGLQETQYF,TGTGCCATCAGTGAGTCCGGGGGTTTACAAGAGACCCAGTACTTC
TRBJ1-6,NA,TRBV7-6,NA,CASSLAGVGSPLHF,TGTGCCAGCAGCTTAGCAGGGGTGGGTTCACCCCTCCACTTT
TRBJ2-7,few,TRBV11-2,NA,CASSHLVTRAGQSFF,TGTGCCAGCAGCCATCTAGTCACCAGGGCGGGACAGAGCTTCTTC
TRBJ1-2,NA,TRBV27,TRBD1,CASSSWTGGLYGYTF,TGTGCCAGCAGTTCCTGGACAGGGGGCTTATATGGCTACACCTTC
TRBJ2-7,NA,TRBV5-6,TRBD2,CASSFWGGSYEQYF,TGTGCCAGCAGCTTTTGGGGGGGATCCTACGAGCAGTACTTC
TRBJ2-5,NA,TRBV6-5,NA,CASSYRDSRKGETQYF,TGTGCCAGCAGCTACCGGGACTCCCGAAAGGGAGAGACCCAGTACTTC
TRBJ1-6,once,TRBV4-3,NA,CASSQEKGGGSPLHF,TGCGCCAGCAGCCAAGAAAAAGGAGGAGGCTCACCCCTCCACTTT
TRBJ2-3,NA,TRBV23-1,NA,CASSHPFIPDTQYF,TGCGCCAGCAGTCACCCCTTTATCCCAGATACGCAGTATTTT
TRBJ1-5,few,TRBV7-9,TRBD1,CASSEEAGGIQPQHF,TGTGCCAGCAGTGAAGAGGCAGGGGGCATTCAGCCCCAGCATTTT
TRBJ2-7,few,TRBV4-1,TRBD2,CASSSASGHYEQYF,TGCGCCAGCAGCTCAGCTAGCGGACACTACGAGCAGTACTTC
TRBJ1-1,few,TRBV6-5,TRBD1,CASSYYRGRTEAFF,TGTGCCAGCAGTTACTACAGGGGGCGGACTGAAGCTTTCTTT
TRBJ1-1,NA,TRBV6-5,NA,CASRRAPEGLEAFF,TGTGCCAGCAGGAGGGCCCCAGAAGGCCTTGAAGCTTTCTTT
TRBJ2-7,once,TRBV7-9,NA,CASSLEPYEQYF,TGTGCCAGCAGCTTAGAGCCTTACGAGCAGTACTTC
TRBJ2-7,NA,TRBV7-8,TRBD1,CASSSADRGVNEQYF,TGTGCCAGCAGCTCCGCGGACAGGGGCGTTAACGAGCAGTACTTC
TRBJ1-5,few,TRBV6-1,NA,CASSDIRGPNQPQHF,TGTGCCAGCAGTGATATCAGGGGACCAAATCAGCCCCAGCATTTT
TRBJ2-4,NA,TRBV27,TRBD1,CASSPRMDRGHNIQYF,TGTGCCAGCAGTCCACGGATGGACAGGGGGCATAACATTCAGTACTTC
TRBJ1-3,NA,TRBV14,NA,CASRYTGGNTIYF,TGTGCCAGCAGATACACAGGGGGAAACACCATATATTTT
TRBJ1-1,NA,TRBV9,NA,CASSPKGDIMNTEAFF,TGTGCCAGCAGCCCAAAAGGGGACATAATGAACACTGAAGCTTTCTTT
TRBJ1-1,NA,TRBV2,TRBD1,CASRGAQGVTEAFF,TGTGCCAGCAGAGGGGCCCAGGGGGTGACTGAAGCTTTCTTT
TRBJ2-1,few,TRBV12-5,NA,CASGLVTINNEQFF,TGTGCTAGTGGTTTGGTCACAATTAACAATGAGCAGTTCTTC
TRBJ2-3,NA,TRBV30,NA,CAWGRVATDTQYF,TGTGCCTGGGGCAGGGTAGCCACAGATACGCAGTATTTT
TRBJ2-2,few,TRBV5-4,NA,CASSLDSSAGELFF,TGTGCCAGCAGCTTGGATTCTAGTGCCGGGGAGCTGTTTTTT
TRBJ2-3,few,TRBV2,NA,CASSVRAGTDTQYF,TGTGCCAGCAGTGTCAGGGCTGGCACAGATACGCAGTATTTT
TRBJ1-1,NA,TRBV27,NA,CASKTGTEAFF,TGTGCCAGCAAGACAGGCACTGAAGCTTTCTTT
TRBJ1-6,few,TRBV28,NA,CASGSMGGNSPLHF,TGTGCCAGCGGCTCCATGGGGGGAAATTCACCCCTCCACTTT
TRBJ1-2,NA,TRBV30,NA,CAWWDQDFYGYTF,TGTGCCTGGTGGGATCAGGACTTTTATGGCTACACCTTC
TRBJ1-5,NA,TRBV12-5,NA,CASGHRVSGQPQHF,TGTGCTAGTGGGCACAGGGTGAGCGGTCAGCCCCAGCATTTT
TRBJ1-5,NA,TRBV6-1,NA,CASSDPAFEAQPQHF,TGTGCCAGCAGTGACCCGGCATTTGAGGCTCAGCCCCAGCATTTT
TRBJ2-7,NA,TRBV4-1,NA,CASSQDITADYEQYF,TGCGCCAGCAGCCAAGATATCACAGCCGACTACGAGCAGTACTTC
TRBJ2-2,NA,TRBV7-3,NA,CASSPLPRVDTGELFF,TGTGCCAGCAGCCCCCTGCCCAGGGTGGACACCGGGGAGCTGTTTTTT
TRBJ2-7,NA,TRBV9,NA,CASSVVPGGSYEQYF,TGTGCCAGCAGCGTAGTTCCAGGGGGGTCCTACGAGCAGTACTTC
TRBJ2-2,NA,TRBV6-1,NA,CASSPTDTGELFF,TGTGCCAGCAGCCCGACAGACACCGGGGAGCTGTTTTTT